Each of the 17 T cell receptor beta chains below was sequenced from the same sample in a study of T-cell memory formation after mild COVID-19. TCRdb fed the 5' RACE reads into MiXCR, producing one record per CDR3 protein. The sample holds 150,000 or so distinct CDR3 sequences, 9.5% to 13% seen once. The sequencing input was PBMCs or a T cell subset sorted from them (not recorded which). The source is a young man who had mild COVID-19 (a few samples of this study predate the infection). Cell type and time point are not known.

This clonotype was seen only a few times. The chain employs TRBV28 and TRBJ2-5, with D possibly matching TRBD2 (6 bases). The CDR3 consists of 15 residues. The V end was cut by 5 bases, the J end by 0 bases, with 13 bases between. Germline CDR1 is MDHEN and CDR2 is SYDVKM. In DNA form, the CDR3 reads TGTGCCAGCAGTCCTCGGTGGAGGGACCAAGAGACCCAGTACTTC. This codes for CASSPRWRDQETQYF.

The CDR3 DNA is TGTGCCAGCAGCTTGGTCTCGAACCGGGAGACCCAGTACTTC. This gives the protein CASSLVSNRETQYF. The chain is built from TRBV5-5 and TRBJ2-5; D is undetermined. Germline V gives CDR1 SGHKS, CDR2 YYEKEE (reference sequence). The germline V and J ends were trimmed by 0 bases and 5 bases, with 11 bases remaining between them. The CDR3 has 14 amino acids. Variable domain in full (rest from reference TRBV5-5 and TRBJ2-5): DAGVTQSPTHLIKTRGQQVTLRCSPISGHKSVSWYQQVLGQGPQFIFQYYEKEERGRGNFPDRFSARQFPNYSSELNVNALLLGDSALYLCASSLVSNRETQYFGPGTRLLVL.

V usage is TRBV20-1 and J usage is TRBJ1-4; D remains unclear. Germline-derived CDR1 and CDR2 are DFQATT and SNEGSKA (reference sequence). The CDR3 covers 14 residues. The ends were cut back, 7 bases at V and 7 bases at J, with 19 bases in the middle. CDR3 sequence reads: CSGQSGRDGEKLFF. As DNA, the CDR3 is TGCAGTGGCCAGAGCGGGCGGGATGGTGAAAAACTGTTTTTT.

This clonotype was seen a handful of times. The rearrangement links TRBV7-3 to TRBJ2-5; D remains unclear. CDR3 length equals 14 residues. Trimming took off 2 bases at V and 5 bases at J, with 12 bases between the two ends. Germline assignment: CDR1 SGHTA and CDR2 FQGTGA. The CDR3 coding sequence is TGTGCCAGCAGCTTAGGCCCCAGGCGGGAGACCCAGTACTTC. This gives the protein CASSLGPRRETQYF.

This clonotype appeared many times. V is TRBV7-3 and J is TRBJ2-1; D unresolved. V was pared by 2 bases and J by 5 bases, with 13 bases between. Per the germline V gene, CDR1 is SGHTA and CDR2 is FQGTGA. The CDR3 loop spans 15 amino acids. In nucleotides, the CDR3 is TGTGCCAGCAGCTTAGTACCCTCTCTGGACAATGAGCAGTTCTTC. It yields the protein CASSLVPSLDNEQFF.

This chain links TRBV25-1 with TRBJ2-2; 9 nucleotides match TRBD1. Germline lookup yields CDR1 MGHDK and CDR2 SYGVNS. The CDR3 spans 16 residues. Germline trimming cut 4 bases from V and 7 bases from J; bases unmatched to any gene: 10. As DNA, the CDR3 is TGTGCCAGCAGTGCAGGTCGGACAGGGGCCATCGGGGAGCTGTTTTTT. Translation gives CASSAGRTGAIGELFF.

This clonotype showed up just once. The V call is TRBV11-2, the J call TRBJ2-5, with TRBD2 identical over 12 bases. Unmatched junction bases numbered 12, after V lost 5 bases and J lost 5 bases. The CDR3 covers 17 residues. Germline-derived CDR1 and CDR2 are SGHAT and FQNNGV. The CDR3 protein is CASSPALAGGPKETQYF. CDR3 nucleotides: TGTGCCAGCAGCCCCGCTCTAGCGGGGGGGCCGAAGGAGACCCAGTACTTC.

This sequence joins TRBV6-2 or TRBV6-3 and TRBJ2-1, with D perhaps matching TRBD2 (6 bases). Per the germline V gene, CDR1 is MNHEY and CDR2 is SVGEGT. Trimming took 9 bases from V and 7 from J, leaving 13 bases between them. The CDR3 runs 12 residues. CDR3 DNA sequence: TGTGCCAGTAAGACTAGTGGTAATGAGCAGTTCTTC. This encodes CASKTSGNEQFF.

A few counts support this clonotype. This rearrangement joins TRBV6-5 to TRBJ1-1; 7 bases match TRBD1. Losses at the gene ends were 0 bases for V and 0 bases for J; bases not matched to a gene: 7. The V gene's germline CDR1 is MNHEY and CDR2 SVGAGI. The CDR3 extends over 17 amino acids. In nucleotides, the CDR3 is TGTGCCAGCAGTTACTCTACCCCAGGGGGAGTGAACACTGAAGCTTTCTTT. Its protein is CASSYSTPGGVNTEAFF.

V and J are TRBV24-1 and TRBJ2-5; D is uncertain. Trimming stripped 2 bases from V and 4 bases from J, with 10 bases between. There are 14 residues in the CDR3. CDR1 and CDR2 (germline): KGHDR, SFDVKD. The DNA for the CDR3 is TGTGCCACCAGTGATTCCCAGGCGGTAGAGACCCAGTACTTC. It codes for CATSDSQAVETQYF.

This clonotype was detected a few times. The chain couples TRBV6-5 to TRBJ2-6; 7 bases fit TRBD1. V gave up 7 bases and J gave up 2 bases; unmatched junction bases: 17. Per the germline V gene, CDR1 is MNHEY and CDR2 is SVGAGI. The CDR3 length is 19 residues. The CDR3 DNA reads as TGTGCCAGCACCGTAGACTGGACAGGACTCTCCACTGGGGCCAACGTCCTGACTTTC. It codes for CASTVDWTGLSTGANVLTF.

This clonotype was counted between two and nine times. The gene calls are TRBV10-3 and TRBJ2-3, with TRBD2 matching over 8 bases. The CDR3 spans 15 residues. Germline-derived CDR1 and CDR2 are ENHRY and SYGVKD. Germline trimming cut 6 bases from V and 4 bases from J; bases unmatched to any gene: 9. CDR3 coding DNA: TGTGCCATCAGGGATGGACTAGCTAGCTCAGATACGCAGTATTTT. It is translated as CAIRDGLASSDTQYF.

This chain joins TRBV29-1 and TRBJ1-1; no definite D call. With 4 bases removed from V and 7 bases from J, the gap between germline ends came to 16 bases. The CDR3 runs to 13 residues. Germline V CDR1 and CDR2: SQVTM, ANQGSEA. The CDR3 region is CSVVELPLVEAFF. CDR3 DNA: TGCAGCGTTGTGGAGCTCCCGCTGGTTGAAGCTTTCTTT.

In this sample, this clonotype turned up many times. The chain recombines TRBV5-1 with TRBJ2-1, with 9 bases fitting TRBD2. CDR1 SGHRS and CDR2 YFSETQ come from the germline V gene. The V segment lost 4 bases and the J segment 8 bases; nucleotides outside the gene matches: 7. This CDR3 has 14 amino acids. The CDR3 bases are TGCGCCAGCAGCCCCCTTAGCGGGGGAGATGAGCAGTTCTTC. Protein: CASSPLSGGDEQFF.

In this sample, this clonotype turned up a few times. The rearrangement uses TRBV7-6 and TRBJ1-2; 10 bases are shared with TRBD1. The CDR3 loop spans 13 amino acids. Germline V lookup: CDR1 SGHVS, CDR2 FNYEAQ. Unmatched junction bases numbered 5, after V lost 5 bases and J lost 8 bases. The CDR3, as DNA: TGTGCCAGCAGCCCCGGGACAGGGGAAGGCTACACCTTC. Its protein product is CASSPGTGEGYTF.

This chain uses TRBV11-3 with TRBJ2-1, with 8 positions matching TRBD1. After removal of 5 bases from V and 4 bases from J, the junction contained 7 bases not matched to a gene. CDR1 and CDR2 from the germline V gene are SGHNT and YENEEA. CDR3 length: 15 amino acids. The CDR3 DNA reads TGTGCCAGCAGCCCAGACAGGGGCCCGTACAATGAGCAGTTCTTC. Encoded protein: CASSPDRGPYNEQFF.

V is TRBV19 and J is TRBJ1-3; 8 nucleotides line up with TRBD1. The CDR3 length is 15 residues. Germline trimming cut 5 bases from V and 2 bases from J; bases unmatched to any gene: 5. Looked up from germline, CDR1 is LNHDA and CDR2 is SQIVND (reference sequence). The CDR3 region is CASSGQGRTGNTIYF. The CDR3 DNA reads TGTGCCAGTAGTGGACAGGGACGTACTGGAAACACCATATATTTT.